These T cell receptor beta chains were read from a single sample in a study of T cell responses to AZD1222 COVID-19 vaccine. Libraries were prepared by immunoSEQ multiplex PCR; TCRdb keeps only in-frame clonotypes and omits some of them. The sample includes 110,000 or so clones, 86% of them seen just once. The material sequenced was peripheral blood, taken 28 days after the second AZD1222 dose. Receptors originate from an adult who received the AZD1222 COVID-19 vaccine. The CDR3 runs from the conserved cysteine through the conserved F or W. A D gene is named only where the DNA matches it firmly. Clone size is shown for a subset of rows, as once, few, many or a class of expanded clone.

d_call j_call clone_size v_call cdr3_aa cdr3_nt
- TRBJ2-1 - TRBV7-9 CASSPGNYNEQFF TGTGCCAGCAGCCCCGGTAATTACAATGAGCAGTTCTTC
- TRBJ2-5 - TRBV6-5 CASYFEETQYF TGTGCCAGCTATTTTGAGGAGACCCAGTACTTC
TRBD1 TRBJ2-1 - TRBV6-5 CASSYTWTGENEQFF TGTGCCAGCAGTTACACCTGGACAGGAGAAAATGAGCAGTTCTTC
- TRBJ2-5 - TRBV3-1/TRBV3-2 CASSQDEGWQYF TGTGCCAGCAGCCAAGATGAAGGTTGGCAGTACTTC
- TRBJ1-5 - TRBV30 CAWSVRVGVQPQHF TGTGCCTGGAGTGTACGCGTGGGGGTACAGCCCCAGCATTTT
- TRBJ2-7 - TRBV6-5 CASKQDKFYYEQYF TGTGCCAGTAAACAGGACAAGTTTTACTACGAGCAGTACTTC
- TRBJ1-2 - TRBV7-2 CASSLGYRGQYGYTF TGTGCCAGCAGCTTAGGATATCGGGGGCAATATGGCTACACCTTC
- TRBJ1-6 - TRBV9 CASSVGSSYNSPLHF TGTGCCAGCAGCGTAGGTAGCTCCTATAATTCACCCCTCCACTTT
TRBD1 TRBJ1-6 - TRBV14 CASSQQGVIPLHF TGTGCCAGCAGCCAACAGGGGGTCATACCCCTCCACTTT
- TRBJ1-6 - TRBV30 CAWKGQEAPLHF TGTGCCTGGAAGGGTCAGGAGGCGCCCCTCCACTTT
- TRBJ2-7 few TRBV5-4 CASSFGVYEQYF TGTGCCAGCAGCTTTGGCGTATACGAGCAGTACTTC
- TRBJ2-7 few TRBV6-5 CASSYRRGNEQYF TGTGCCAGCAGTTACCGCCGCGGCAACGAGCAGTACTTC
TRBD2 TRBJ2-1 once TRBV5-4 CASSAPGGLYNEQFF TGTGCCAGCAGCGCCCCGGGGGGTCTCTACAATGAGCAGTTCTTC
- TRBJ2-5 - TRBV11-3 CASSLVWGQTQYF TGTGCCAGCAGCTTAGTCTGGGGCCAGACCCAGTACTTC
- TRBJ1-5 - TRBV23-1 CASTRSGPDEVGNQPQHF TGCGCCAGCACCCGATCGGGACCCGATGAGGTGGGCAATCAGCCCCAGCATTTT
- TRBJ2-1 - TRBV4-2 CASSQDPGHYNEQFF TGTGCCAGCAGCCAAGATCCCGGCCATTACAATGAGCAGTTCTTC
- TRBJ2-6 - TRBV3-1/TRBV3-2 CASSPRKVYSGANVLTF TGTGCCAGCAGCCCACGTAAGGTGTACTCTGGGGCCAACGTCCTGACTTTC
TRBD1 TRBJ1-1 - TRBV3-1/TRBV3-2 CASSHHRGDTEAFF TGTGCCAGCAGCCACCACAGGGGCGACACTGAAGCTTTCTTT
TRBD1 TRBJ2-4 - TRBV7-9 CASSESPGTGTIAKNIQYF TGTGCCAGCAGCGAAAGTCCAGGGACAGGGACTATAGCCAAAAACATTCAGTACTTC
TRBD1 TRBJ2-5 - TRBV9 CASSPSWDSQETQYF TGTGCCAGCAGCCCAAGCTGGGACAGTCAAGAGACCCAGTACTTC
- TRBJ1-1 - TRBV30 CAWSFGWTEPLMNTEAFF TGTGCCTGGAGTTTTGGGTGGACGGAACCCTTAATGAACACTGAAGCTTTCTTT
TRBD1 TRBJ1-1 once TRBV7-3 CASSVQTGAAGTEAFF TGTGCCAGCAGCGTACAGACAGGGGCCGCGGGCACTGAAGCTTTCTTT
- TRBJ2-5 - TRBV30 CAWSVAETQYF TGTGCCTGGAGCGTGGCAGAGACCCAGTACTTC
- TRBJ1-3 - TRBV6-5 CASSYGGTYGNTIYF TGTGCCAGCAGTTATGGGGGGACTTATGGAAACACCATATATTTT
TRBD2 TRBJ2-7 - TRBV29-1 CSALVRSSGRYEQYF TGCAGCGCCCTCGTGCGGTCTAGCGGGAGGTACGAGCAGTACTTC
TRBD2 TRBJ2-3 - TRBV5-1 CASSLRVASGRADTQYF TGCGCCAGCAGCTTGAGAGTGGCTAGCGGGAGGGCAGATACGCAGTATTTT
TRBD2 TRBJ2-1 - TRBV7-8 CASRPTRTRGNEQFF TGTGCCAGCAGGCCCACCCGGACTAGGGGCAATGAGCAGTTCTTC
TRBD1 TRBJ1-4 - TRBV28 CASSLQGDEKLFF TGTGCCAGCAGTTTACAGGGGGATGAAAAACTGTTTTTT
TRBD1 TRBJ1-2 few TRBV6-5 CARKDRGWNYGYTF TGTGCCAGGAAAGACAGGGGATGGAACTATGGCTACACCTTC
TRBD1 TRBJ1-2 - TRBV19 CASSLTGGATYGYTF TGTGCCAGTAGCCTTACAGGGGGGGCCACCTATGGCTACACCTTC
TRBD1 TRBJ1-2 - TRBV6-2/TRBV6-3 CASSSWTGVAF TGTGCCAGCAGTTCCTGGACAGGGGTGGCCTTC
- TRBJ2-6 - TRBV7-3 CASSLIPGPPGANVLTF TGTGCCAGCAGCTTAATTCCGGGACCACCTGGGGCCAACGTCCTGACTTTC
- TRBJ2-1 - TRBV5-1 CASSLDGTRINDEQFF TGCGCCAGCAGCTTGGATGGGACGAGGATTAACGATGAGCAGTTCTTC
- TRBJ1-2 - TRBV21-1 CASSRRGCDYGYTF TGTGCCAGCAGCCGCAGGGGATGCGACTATGGCTACACCTTC
- TRBJ1-1 - TRBV12-3/TRBV12-4 CASSLTDTEAFF TGTGCCAGCAGTTTGACGGACACTGAAGCTTTCTTT
- TRBJ2-1 - TRBV6-5 CASSWRGRNEQFF TGTGCCAGCAGTTGGAGAGGGAGGAATGAGCAGTTCTTC
TRBD1 TRBJ1-4 - TRBV28 CASSGQGIKEKLFF TGTGCCAGCAGTGGACAGGGTATTAAGGAAAAACTGTTTTTT
- TRBJ1-5 - TRBV7-9 CASSPSAGGEQPQHF TGTGCCAGCAGCCCATCGGCGGGGGGCGAGCAGCCCCAGCATTTT
TRBD1 TRBJ1-5 - TRBV4-1 CASSQENRGRDVNQPQHF TGCGCCAGCAGCCAAGAAAACAGGGGGCGGGATGTCAATCAGCCCCAGCATTTT
TRBD2 TRBJ2-1 - TRBV9 CASSAGGPLSYNEQFF TGTGCCAGCAGCGCGGGAGGGCCCCTCTCCTACAATGAGCAGTTCTTC
- TRBJ2-1 - TRBV28 CASSTPGYEQFF TGTGCCAGCAGCACCCCGGGCTATGAGCAGTTCTTC
- TRBJ1-5 - TRBV19 CASRGGGSQPQHF TGTGCCAGTAGGGGGGGTGGTAGTCAGCCCCAGCATTTT
- TRBJ1-1 - TRBV5-1 CASSFQGDTEAFF TGCGCCAGCAGCTTCCAAGGGGACACTGAAGCTTTCTTT
TRBD1 TRBJ1-2 once TRBV27 CASSLGGTGRRSGYTF TGTGCCAGCAGTTTAGGTGGGACAGGGCGAAGAAGTGGCTACACCTTC
- TRBJ2-1 - TRBV6-4 CAQDVGNEQFF TGTGCCCAAGACGTAGGCAATGAGCAGTTCTTC